Included here is one T cell receptor (beta chain) sequence, with context. Generated by immunoSEQ multiplex PCR, the TCRdb table keeps only in-frame clones and is missing some. This repertoire shows 85,000 to 130,000 clones, 92% found once; its top ten account for 0.73%. These data belong to a study of siplizumab effects on memory and regulatory T cells. Germline V gene lookup returns CDR1 MNHEY and CDR2 SVGAGI. The CDR3 is 14 residues long. The V and J ends lost 0 bases and 6 bases respectively, with 9 bases between them. The specimen was Tregs sorted from blood. The gene calls are TRBV6-5 and TRBJ1-5, with a tentative D call TRBD1 (5 bases). This TCR derives from a human donor in good health. CDR3: CASSYSKGAQPQHF. For the CDR3, the DNA is TGTGCCAGCAGTTACTCGAAAGGGGCTCAGCCCCAGCATTTT.